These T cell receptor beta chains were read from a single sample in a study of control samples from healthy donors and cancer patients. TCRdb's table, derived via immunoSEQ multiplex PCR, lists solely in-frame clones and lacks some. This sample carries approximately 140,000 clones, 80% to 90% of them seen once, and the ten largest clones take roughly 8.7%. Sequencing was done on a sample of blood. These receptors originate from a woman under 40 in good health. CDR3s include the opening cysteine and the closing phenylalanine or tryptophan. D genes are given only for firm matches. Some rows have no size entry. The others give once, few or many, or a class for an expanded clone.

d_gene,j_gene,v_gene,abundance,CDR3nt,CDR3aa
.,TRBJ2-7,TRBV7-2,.,TGTGCCAGCAGCTTTCTATCGACACAGGGACCCTACGAGCAGTACTTC,CASSFLSTQGPYEQYF
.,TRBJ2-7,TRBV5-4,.,TGTGCCAGCAGCTTGGTGAGCGTTAGGGGCGAGCAGTACTTC,CASSLVSVRGEQYF
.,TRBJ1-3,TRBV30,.,TGTGCCTGGAGTTTTGAGACCTTCAAGCCGCGAAACACCATATATTTT,CAWSFETFKPRNTIYF
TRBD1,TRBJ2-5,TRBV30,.,TGTGCCTGGAAAATGGGCAGGGGGACAGAGACCCAGTACTTC,CAWKMGRGTETQYF
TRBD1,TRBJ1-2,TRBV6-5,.,TGTGCCAGCAGCCGTCGACAGGGGGATGGCTACACCTTC,CASSRRQGDGYTF
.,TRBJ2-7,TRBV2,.,TGTGCCACCTATGGACAGAGCCGCTACGAGCAGTACTTC,CATYGQSRYEQYF
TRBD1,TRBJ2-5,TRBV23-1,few,TGCGCCAGCAGTCACCCGACCGGGACAGGGGGGTACTTC,CASSHPTGTGGYF
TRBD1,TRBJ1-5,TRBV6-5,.,TGTGCCAGCAGTCCCGGGACAGGGAGGGGTCAGCCCCAGCATTTT,CASSPGTGRGQPQHF
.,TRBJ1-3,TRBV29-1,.,TGCAGCGTTGAGGTTGGCAGCTCTGGAAACACCATATATTTT,CSVEVGSSGNTIYF
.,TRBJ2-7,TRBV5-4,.,TGTGCCAGCAGCCCGCCGGGACTCGACTCCTACGAGCAGTACTTC,CASSPPGLDSYEQYF
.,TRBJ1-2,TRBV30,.,TGTGCCTGGAGTGTGAGTAATTGGGGGGACCCAGAAAATGGCTACACCTTC,CAWSVSNWGDPENGYTF
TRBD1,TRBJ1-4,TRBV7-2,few,TGTGCCAGCAGCCCCTGGACAGGGGAATCTAATGAAAAACTGTTTTTT,CASSPWTGESNEKLFF
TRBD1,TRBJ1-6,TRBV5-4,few,TGTGCCAGCAGCTTGGAGACAGGGGTTTTCTCACCCCTCCACTTT,CASSLETGVFSPLHF
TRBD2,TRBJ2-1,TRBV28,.,TGTGCCAGCGGCCCGGGACTAGCGGGAGTCTACAATGAGCAGTTCTTC,CASGPGLAGVYNEQFF
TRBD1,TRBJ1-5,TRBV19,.,TGTGCCAGTAGTGACGGACAGGGGAACAATCAGCCCCAGCATTTT,CASSDGQGNNQPQHF
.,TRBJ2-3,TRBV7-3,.,TGTGCCAGCAGCTTAACACGCAGCACAGATACGCAGTATTTT,CASSLTRSTDTQYF
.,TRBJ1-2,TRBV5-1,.,TGCGCCAGCACCTTAGCAGGACAGAGCTACTATGGCTACACCTTC,CASTLAGQSYYGYTF
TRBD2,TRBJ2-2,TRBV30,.,TGTGCCTGGAGTGTGCGGGGAGGGGTCACCGGGGAGCTGTTTTTT,CAWSVRGGVTGELFF
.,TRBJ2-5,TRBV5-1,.,TGCGCCAGCAGCTTCCAAGCGGGCTGGCACCAAGAGACCCAGTACTTC,CASSFQAGWHQETQYF
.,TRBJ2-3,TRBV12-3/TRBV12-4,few,TGTGCCAGCAGTTCAGGGGGGGCCAAGCAGTATTTT,CASSSGGAKQYF
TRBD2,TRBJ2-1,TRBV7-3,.,TGTGCCAGCAGCTTATCCGGACTAGCGGGGCTCAATGAGCAGTTCTTC,CASSLSGLAGLNEQFF
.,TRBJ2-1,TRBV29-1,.,TGCAGCGTTGAACTACAGGGACTGGGCGATGAGCAGTTCTTC,CSVELQGLGDEQFF
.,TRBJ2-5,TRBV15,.,TGTGCCACCAGCAGAGGCAGACCCGGAGAGACCCAGTACTTC,CATSRGRPGETQYF
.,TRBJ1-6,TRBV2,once,TGTGCCAGCAGCTTGGGACTCCTAGACCGCTCGTCCCTCCACTTT,CASSLGLLDRSSLHF
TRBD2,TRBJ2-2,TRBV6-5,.,TGTGCCAGCAGAAGACTAGCGACGAACACCGGGGAGCTGTTTTTT,CASRRLATNTGELFF
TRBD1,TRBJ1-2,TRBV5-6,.,TGTGCCAGCAGCCGATGGTACAGGGGGCAGGGCTACACCTTC,CASSRWYRGQGYTF
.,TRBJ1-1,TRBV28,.,TGTGCCAGCAGTTTACCGGGGCGGGGAGCTTTCTTT,CASSLPGRGAFF
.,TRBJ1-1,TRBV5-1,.,TGCGCCAGCACCCCTCATCCCGGGGGTCCCACTGAAGCTTTCTTT,CASTPHPGGPTEAFF
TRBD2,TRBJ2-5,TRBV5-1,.,TGCGCCAGCAGCTTGGGACTAGCGGGCCCCGGGGAGACCCAGTACTTC,CASSLGLAGPGETQYF
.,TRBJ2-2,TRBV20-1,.,TGCAGTGCTAGTGGGGGAGGGGGAAGCACCGGGGAGCTGTTTTTT,CSASGGGGSTGELFF
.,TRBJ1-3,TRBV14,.,TGTGCCAGCAGCCAATTATCGGTCGGAAACACCATATATTTT,CASSQLSVGNTIYF
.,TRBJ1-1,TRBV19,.,TGTGCCAGTAGTTCAAGCAGGGTCGGCGAAGCTTTCTTT,CASSSSRVGEAFF
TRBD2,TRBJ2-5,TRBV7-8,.,TGTGCCAGCAGCCCGGGACCCCGGGGGGTAGAGACCCAGTACTTC,CASSPGPRGVETQYF
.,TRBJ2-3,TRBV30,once,TGTGCCTGGAAAAGTGAGGGTCGCGCAGATACGCAGTATTTT,CAWKSEGRADTQYF
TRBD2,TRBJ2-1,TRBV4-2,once,TGTGCCAGCAGCCATAGACTAGCGGGAGTTCCTAACAATGAGCAGTTCTTC,CASSHRLAGVPNNEQFF
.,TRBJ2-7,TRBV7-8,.,TGTGCCAGCAGCTTTATCCGAGTCCGTCGGGCCGATGTTTTATACGAGCAGTACTTC,CASSFIRVRRADVLYEQYF
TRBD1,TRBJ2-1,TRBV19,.,TGTGCCAGTAGTATCGGGACAGCAAACAATGAGCAGTTCTTC,CASSIGTANNEQFF
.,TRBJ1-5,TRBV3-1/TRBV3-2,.,TGTGCCAGCAGCCAAGGTATGGGTACGGGCAATCAGCCCCAGCATTTT,CASSQGMGTGNQPQHF
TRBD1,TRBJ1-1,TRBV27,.,TGTGCCAGCAGTTACCTATCCGGGGGGGACAGTGAAGCTTTCTTT,CASSYLSGGDSEAFF
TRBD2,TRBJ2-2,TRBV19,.,TGTGCCAGTGCGGCTAGCGGGTACGGGGAGCTGTTTTTT,CASAASGYGELFF